One sample yielded the 4 T cell receptor beta chains listed below, sequenced in a study of human T cells and chemical hapten exposure listed by TCRdb under 2021. The library was built by means of RACE. Sequencer: NextSeq 500. TCRdb trimmed the raw reads at Q25, called clones with MiXCR and kept productive beta chains. Rows with one shared CDR3 protein collapse into an entry with the most common genes and DNA. Counted in this sample were some 80,000 distinct CDR3 sequences; 10% of them appeared once. The ten largest make up roughly 2.3% of the sample. This specimen's time point label, per the study, means: patch test 2, 6 weeks after DPC sensitization. Sample treatment or condition, as interpreted from the label and publication: therapeutic diphenylcyclopropenone sensitization with weekly scalp DPC. The sample was whole blood, taken in connection with sensitization to the hapten diphenylcyclopropenone (DPC). These TCRs come from a woman aged 30 to 39 with alopecia areata. Some clones in this sample may be carry-over from other donors' samples.

The rearrangement links TRBV20-1 to TRBJ1-6, with 9 bases lining up with TRBD1. With V trimmed by 2 bases and J by 5 bases, 4 bases remained unmatched. The CDR3 contains 15 residues. Germline CDR1 and CDR2: DFQATT and SNEGSKA (reference sequence). CDR3 bases: TGCAGTGCTAGATCTCGACAGGGGGATAATTCACCCCTCCACTTT. The encoded protein is CSARSRQGDNSPLHF.

This clonotype was recorded many times. This chain links TRBV29-1 with TRBJ1-1, with a tentative D call TRBD1 (6 bases). The CDR3 has 13 amino acids. V gave up 4 bases and J gave up 3 bases, with 12 bases separating them. Germline CDR1 reads SQVTM; CDR2 reads ANQGSEA. CDR3 sequence: CSVAQGEYTEAFF. CDR3 nucleotide sequence: TGCAGCGTTGCACAGGGAGAATACACTGAAGCTTTCTTT.

This clonotype was counted ten times or more. The chain carries TRBV27 and TRBJ2-5; D is ambiguous. CDR3 size: 13 residues. The V end lost 5 bases, the J end lost 0 bases, and 7 bases lay between the germline ends. Germline assignment: CDR1 MNHEY and CDR2 SMNVEV (reference sequence). Written as DNA, the CDR3 is TGTGCCAGCAGTCCTCCGTACCAAGAGACCCAGTACTTC. Translation: CASSPPYQETQYF.

In DNA, the CDR3 is TGTGCCAGCAGTTCGAACAGGGGAGGGTGGATCTATGGCTACACCTTC. Translated, it gives CASSSNRGGWIYGYTF. J is TRBJ1-2 and V is TRBV12-3 or TRBV12-4; TRBD1 aligns across 7 bases. This CDR3 has 16 residues. V gave up 4 bases and J gave up 4 bases; unmatched junction bases: 12.